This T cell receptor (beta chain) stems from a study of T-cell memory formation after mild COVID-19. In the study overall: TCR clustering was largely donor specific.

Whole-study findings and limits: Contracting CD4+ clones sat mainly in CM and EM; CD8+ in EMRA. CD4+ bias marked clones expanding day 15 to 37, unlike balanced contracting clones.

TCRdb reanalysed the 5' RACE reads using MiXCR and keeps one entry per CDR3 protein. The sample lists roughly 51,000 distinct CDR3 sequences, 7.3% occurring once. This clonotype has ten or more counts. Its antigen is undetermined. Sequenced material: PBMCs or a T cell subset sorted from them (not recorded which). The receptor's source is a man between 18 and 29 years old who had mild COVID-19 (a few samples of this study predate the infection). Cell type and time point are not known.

CDR3 amino acids: CASSPRAGTDTQYF. DNA of the CDR3: TGCGCCAGCAGTCCTAGGGCTGGCACAGATACGCAGTATTTT. This chain joins TRBV10-2 and TRBJ2-3, with D uncertain. This CDR3 has 14 residues. Trimming took 5 bases from V and 1 from J, leaving 10 bases between them. The germline gives CDR1 WSHSY, CDR2 SAAADI.